The clone carrying this TCR beta chain came up a few times. Its antigen is unidentified. This specimen belongs to a study of blood T cells in healthy people across ages. Overall study: Per every two T cells, about one barcoded beta molecule was captured by template switching. Overall study results and limits: Aged donors had fewer naive CD4+ cells and lower diversity than long-lived donors.

PCR was performed a second time for roughly 7 to 11 cycles using a sample-barcoded 5' primer and a J-beta primer mix. Every sample gave at least 2.5 million paired-end reads containing CDR3. TCRdb reanalysed the 5' RACE reads using MiXCR and keeps one entry per CDR3 protein. The sample lists 1.5 million to 2 million distinct CDR3 sequences; about 50% were seen once. The TCR originated in a woman aged 40 to 55 in good health. Sequencing used blood.

CDR3 DNA sequence: TGTGCCAGCAAGTCCCAATGGGCAGTTGCTGAGGGGGCCAACGTCCTGACTTTC. It specifies CASKSQWAVAEGANVLTF. This chain uses TRBV27 with TRBJ2-6; no reliable D call. The CDR3 sequence is 18 residues long. Trimming took off 7 bases at V and 4 bases at J, with 23 bases between the two ends. Looked up from germline, CDR1 is MNHEY and CDR2 is SMNVEV (reference sequence).